This passage covers 23 T cell receptor beta chains from one sample sequenced in a study of T-cell reconstitution after alpha-beta-depleted transplantation in children. A library of TCRbeta sequences, prepared with unique molecular identifiers, was generated. One entry per CDR3 protein, called by TCRdb with MiXCR from the PCR reads. The sample carries a few hundred thousand distinct CDR3 sequences, roughly 10% recorded once. Material: PBMCs, obtained before TCRalphabeta/CD19-depleted stem cell transplant. Every receptor here comes from a child less than two years old with acute myeloid leukemia, due to receive a stem cell transplant.

The table lists this clonotype with many counts. The chain couples TRBV9 to TRBJ2-7; TRBD1 aligns across 7 bases. In germline, CDR1 is SGDLS, CDR2 YYNGEE. Trimming removed 4 bases from V and 1 base from J; junction bases left unmatched: 5. The CDR3 totals 14 residues. The CDR3 reads CASSPGTDSYEQYF. In nucleotides, the CDR3 is TGTGCCAGCAGCCCTGGGACAGATTCCTACGAGCAGTACTTC.

This clonotype was seen ten or more times. The chain joins TRBV7-8 to TRBJ1-1; D call uncertain. The V and J ends lost 4 bases and 0 bases respectively, with 9 bases between them. The CDR3 contains 14 residues. Germline V gene lookup returns CDR1 SGHVS and CDR2 FQNEAQ. The CDR3 protein is CASSYRRLNTEAFF. CDR3 DNA sequence: TGTGCCAGCAGCTACCGTAGGCTGAACACTGAAGCTTTCTTT.

This clonotype was picked up many times. The V gene is TRBV20-1, the J gene TRBJ2-3, with TRBD2 identical over 9 bases. The CDR3 consists of 16 residues. V lost 0 bases to trimming and J lost 0 bases; unmatched junction nucleotides: 4. In germline, CDR1 is DFQATT, CDR2 SNEGSKA (reference sequence). The CDR3 coding sequence is TGCAGTGCTAGAGATCTAGCGGGACCTAGCACAGATACGCAGTATTTT. This codes for CSARDLAGPSTDTQYF.

This clonotype was recorded at least ten times. The J gene is TRBJ2-2, the V gene TRBV3-2. TRBV3-2 constitutes a pseudogene. The CDR3 totals 13 residues. The CDR3 sequence is CASSQGHTGELFF. The CDR3 DNA sequence: TGTGCCAGCAGCCAAGGACACACCGGGGAGCTGTTTTTT.

The gene calls are TRBV3-1 and TRBJ2-5, with D perhaps assigned TRBD1 or TRBD2 (5 bases each). Trimming shortened V by 4 bases and J by 4 bases, and 10 bases separated the two germline ends. Per the germline V gene, CDR1 is LGHDT and CDR2 is YNNKEL (reference sequence). This CDR3 has 13 amino acids. Here the CDR3 DNA reads TGTGCCAGCAGCCGGGACGGACGAGAGACCCAGTACTTC. Translation: CASSRDGRETQYF.

This clonotype was seen repeatedly, ten times or more. V usage is TRBV6-1 and J usage is TRBJ1-2; D is unresolved. V lost 2 bases to trimming and J lost 2 bases, with 6 bases between them. This CDR3 is built from 13 residues. In germline, CDR1 is MNHNS, CDR2 SASEGT. The CDR3 reads CASSEKDNYGYTF. The CDR3 nucleotides read TGTGCCAGCAGTGAAAAGGACAACTATGGCTACACCTTC.

In its sample, this clonotype was seen many times. A junction boundary mismatches the germline segment, possibly from a read error. The chain has TRBV5-1 and TRBJ2-3; no clear D. The CDR3 loop spans 11 amino acids. Germline CDR1 SGHRS, CDR2 YFSETQ. DNA for the CDR3: TGTGCCAGCAGCTTCACAGATACGCAGTATTTT. Translation: CASSFTDTQYF.

Of note for this clonotype: A read error may explain this, as a much larger clone is one base away. The CDR3 DNA reads as TGCGCCAGCAGCCTGCAGGGGGCGCGGGGCTACGCCTTC. This sequence encodes CASSLQGARGYAF. The chain recombines TRBV5-1 with TRBJ1-2; 8 bases match TRBD1. Germline loops: CDR1 SGHRS, CDR2 YFSETQ. The length of the CDR3 is 13 residues.

The chain links TRBV7-8 to TRBJ1-2; no firm D call. This CDR3 contains 15 residues. Trimming removed 0 bases from V and 8 bases from J, with 16 bases in between. The germline V gene encodes CDR1 SGHVS and CDR2 FQNEAQ. The CDR3 here is CASSLAPGPWSGYTF. CDR3 coding DNA: TGTGCCAGCAGCTTAGCCCCGGGCCCCTGGTCCGGCTACACCTTC. Variable domain in full (rest from reference TRBV7-8 and TRBJ1-2): GAGVSQSPRYKVAKRGQDVALRCDPISGHVSLFWYQQALGQGPEFLTYFQNEAQLDKSGLPSDRFFAERPEGSVSTLKIQRTQQEDSAVYLCASSLAPGPWSGYTFGSGTRLTVV.

This clonotype was seen repeatedly, ten times or more. V usage is TRBV6-1 and J usage is TRBJ2-5, with TRBD2 identical over 7 bases. J gave up 4 bases and V 6 bases, and 14 bases lay outside the gene matches. The CDR3 extends over 16 amino acids. Germline CDR1 reads MNHNS; CDR2 reads SASEGT. CDR3 sequence reads: CASRFGRTPSLETQYF. The DNA for the CDR3 is TGTGCCAGCAGATTCGGGAGGACCCCGAGCTTAGAGACCCAGTACTTC.

Ten or more counts support this clonotype. The chain uses TRBV5-1 and TRBJ2-5; the D is unclear. The CDR3 length is 15 residues. Germline CDR1 and CDR2: SGHRS and YFSETQ. The V end lost 0 bases, the J end lost 1 base, and 10 bases lay between the germline ends. The CDR3 sequence is CASSLVGRTQETQYF. In nucleotides, the CDR3 is TGCGCCAGCAGCTTGGTGGGTCGGACCCAAGAGACCCAGTACTTC.

Worth noting for this clonotype: This may be a read error, as it is one base from a much larger clone. The chain uses TRBV29-1 and TRBJ2-7; TRBD1 matches 7 bases. Germline CDR1 SQVTM, CDR2 ANQGSEA. This CDR3 contains 12 residues. CDR3: CCAVQGHYEQYF. CDR3 nucleotide sequence: TGCTGCGCCGTACAGGGGCACTACGAGCAGTACTTC.

This clonotype was detected ten times or more. J is TRBJ2-5 and V is TRBV20-1; D not certain. This CDR3 is 11 amino acids long. Trimming cost V 6 bases and J 5 bases, with 10 bases left between them. Germline CDR1 reads DFQATT; CDR2 reads SNEGSKA (reference sequence). The CDR3 protein is CSARPWETQYF. CDR3 DNA sequence: TGCAGTGCCAGACCGTGGGAGACCCAGTACTTC.

This clonotype was observed many times. The V gene is TRBV11-2, the J gene TRBJ2-2; 15 bases map to TRBD2. Germline V lookup: CDR1 SGHAT, CDR2 FQNNGV. This CDR3 is built from 19 residues. V lost 3 bases to trimming and J lost 4 bases; unmatched junction nucleotides: 9. CDR3 nucleotides: TGTGCCAGCAGCTTTAAACCGGGACTAGCGGGAGGAAGCACCGGGGAGCTGTTTTTT. This gives the protein CASSFKPGLAGGSTGELFF.

This clonotype was counted many times. The chain joins TRBV6-5 to TRBJ1-2, with a weak D call TRBD1 (5 bases). The V gene lost 5 bases and the J gene lost 3 bases, with 13 bases spanning the gap. The CDR3 is made up of 14 amino acids. CDR1 and CDR2 from the germline V gene are MNHEY and SVGAGI. In DNA form, the CDR3 reads TGTGCCAGCAGTCTCCGGGACGTAGACTATGGCTACACCTTC. Amino acid sequence: CASSLRDVDYGYTF.

This clonotype was recorded many times. The CDR3 DNA reads as TGTGCCAGCAGTGAATGGGGCCTGAGCGGGGAGCTGTTTTTT. Its translation is CASSEWGLSGELFF. This chain links TRBV2 with TRBJ2-2, with D perhaps TRBD1 (5 bases). V was cut by 2 bases and J by 7 bases, with 11 bases left in between. CDR1 is SNHLY, CDR2 FYNNEI, per germline. This CDR3 has 14 amino acids.

This clonotype was counted at least ten times. V and J are TRBV28 and TRBJ1-5; D perhaps matches TRBD1 (5 bases). V lost 5 bases and J lost 0, with 20 bases in between. CDR1 and CDR2 from the germline V gene are MDHEN and SYDVKM. The CDR3 totals 18 residues. The CDR3 region is CASSIIPGRKGSNQPQHF. CDR3 DNA: TGTGCCAGCAGTATCATTCCAGGGCGGAAGGGTAGCAATCAGCCCCAGCATTTT.

Here the CDR3 reads CASSSLGAGETFF. In DNA, the CDR3 is TGTGCCAGTAGTTCCCTGGGCGCCGGGGAAACTTTCTTT. The genes are TRBV19 and TRBJ1-1; the D is unclear. The germline V gene encodes CDR1 LNHDA and CDR2 SQIVND (reference sequence). This CDR3 has 13 amino acids. V was clipped by 5 bases and J by 12 bases, with 19 bases between them.

This clonotype was detected ten times or more. This chain connects TRBV20-1 to TRBJ2-1; TRBD2 agrees at 7 bases. Germline V gene sequence: CDR1 DFQATT, CDR2 SNEGSKA (reference sequence). V dropped 6 bases and J dropped 2; count of bases not matched to a gene: 10. The CDR3 sequence is 15 residues long. In DNA, the CDR3 is TGCAGTGCAGGGGAGGGGAGTGGGGCCTACAATGAGCAGTTCTTC. It yields the protein CSAGEGSGAYNEQFF.

This clonotype was counted a few times. The chain couples TRBV5-1 to TRBJ2-3; D perhaps matches TRBD2 (5 bases). V was clipped by 2 bases and J by 6 bases, with 31 bases between them. CDR3 length: 20 amino acids. Germline V CDR1 and CDR2: SGHRS, YFSETQ. CDR3 in amino acids: CASSLSGMAFLNRVSDTQYF. As DNA, the CDR3 is TGCGCCAGCAGCTTATCCGGGATGGCGTTTCTGAACCGCGTTTCGGATACGCAGTATTTT.

This clonotype has only a few counts. This chain links TRBV7-2 with TRBJ1-5, with D perhaps matching TRBD1 (5 bases). CDR3 length: 15 amino acids. The V and J ends lost 6 bases and 4 bases respectively, with 16 bases between them. The germline V gene has CDR1 SGHTA and CDR2 FQGNSA. This chain's CDR3 is CASSLQGGVNQPQHF. The CDR3 DNA follows: TGTGCCAGCAGTCTCCAGGGAGGGGTAAATCAGCCCCAGCATTTT.

This clonotype showed up many times. This chain connects TRBV6-6 to TRBJ2-2; D is possibly TRBD2 (5 bases). V lost 6 bases, J lost 1 base, and 9 bases lay in between. This CDR3 contains 14 residues. CDR1 is MNHNY and CDR2 is SVGAGI in the germline V gene (reference sequence). In nucleotides, the CDR3 is TGTGCCAGCAGAGGGAGTGAGAACACCGGGGAGCTGTTTTTT. Translation: CASRGSENTGELFF.

The chain has TRBV6-5 and TRBJ2-2, with a weak D call TRBD2 (5 bases). The CDR3 totals 15 residues. Germline CDR1 is MNHEY and CDR2 is SVGAGI. Trimming shortened V by 2 bases and J by 4 bases, and 11 bases separated the two germline ends. The CDR3 coding sequence is TGTGCCAGCAGTTACAGGCGGGCCTCCACCGGGGAGCTGTTTTTT. Protein product: CASSYRRASTGELFF.